This TCR beta chain originates from a study of blood T cells in healthy people across ages. A second PCR of 7 to 11 cycles used a sample-barcoded 5' primer and a J-beta primer mix. Each CDR3 protein is one row after TCRdb ran MiXCR on the 5' RACE reads. The table shows around 1.7 million distinct CDR3 sequences, with approximately 30% occurring only once. V was pared by 4 bases and J by 1 base, with 17 bases between. This CDR3 region has 16 residues. CDR1 SGDLS and CDR2 YYNGEE come from the germline V gene. This clonotype was seen a few times. The sequencing input was blood. The sequence came from a woman aged 30 to 39 in good health. The V and J genes are TRBV9 and TRBJ1-2; possible D gene TRBD1, 5 bases. DNA for the CDR3: TGTGCCAGCAGCCCAGTATGGGGCGAGGATAACTATGGCTACACCTTC. Protein: CASSPVWGEDNYGYTF.